The entry below describes one T cell receptor (beta chain). These data come from a study of identifying expanded T cells in peripheral blood. The table came from immunoSEQ multiplex PCR; TCRdb's copy has only in-frame clones and leaves some out. The data show some 96,000 clones, 80% to 90% seen once. V was trimmed by 5 bases and J by 1 base, leaving 15 bases between them. This CDR3 spans 16 amino acids. Germline V lookup: CDR1 SGHRS, CDR2 YFSETQ. The receptor was derived from a person between 18 and 75 years old in good health. This chain links TRBV5-1 with TRBJ2-2; tentatively, D is TRBD1 (5 bases). The sequencing sample was made of blood. The CDR3 DNA reads TGCGCCAGCAGGCTCAGCGCAGGGATGAACACCGGGGAGCTGTTTTTT. Amino acid sequence: CASRLSAGMNTGELFF.